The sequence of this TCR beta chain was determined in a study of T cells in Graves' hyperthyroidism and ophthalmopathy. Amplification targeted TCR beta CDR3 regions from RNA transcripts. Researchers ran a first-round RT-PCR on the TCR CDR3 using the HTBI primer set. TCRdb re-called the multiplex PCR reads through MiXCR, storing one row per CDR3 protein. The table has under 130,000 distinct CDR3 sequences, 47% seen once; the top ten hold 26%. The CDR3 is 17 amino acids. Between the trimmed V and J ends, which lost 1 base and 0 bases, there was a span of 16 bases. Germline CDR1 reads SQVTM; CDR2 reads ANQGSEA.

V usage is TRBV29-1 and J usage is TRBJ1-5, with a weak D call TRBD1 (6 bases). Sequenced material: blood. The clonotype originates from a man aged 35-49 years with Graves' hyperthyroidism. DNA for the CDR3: TGCAGCGTTGAAGTTTGGGGGCCTACGTATAGCAATCAGCCCCAGCATTTT. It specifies CSVEVWGPTYSNQPQHF.